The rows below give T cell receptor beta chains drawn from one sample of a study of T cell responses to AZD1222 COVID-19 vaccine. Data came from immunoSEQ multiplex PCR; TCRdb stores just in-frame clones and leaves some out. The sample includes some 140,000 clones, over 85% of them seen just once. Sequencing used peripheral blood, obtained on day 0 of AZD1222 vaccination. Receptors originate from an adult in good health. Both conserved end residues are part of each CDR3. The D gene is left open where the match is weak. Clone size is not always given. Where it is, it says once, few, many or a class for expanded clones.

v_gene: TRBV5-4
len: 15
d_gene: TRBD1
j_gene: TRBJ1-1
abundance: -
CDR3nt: TGTGCCAGCAGCCCGGGACAGGGGAGAGACACTGAAGCTTTCTTT
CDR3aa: CASSPGQGRDTEAFF

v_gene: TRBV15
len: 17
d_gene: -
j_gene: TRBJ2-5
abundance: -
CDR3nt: TGTGCCACCAGCAGAGTTTTCTACGACAGGAGGCAAGAGACCCAGTACTTC
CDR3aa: CATSRVFYDRRQETQYF

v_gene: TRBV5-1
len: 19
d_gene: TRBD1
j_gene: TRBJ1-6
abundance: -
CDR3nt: TGCGCCAGCAGCCACCTCGGACAGGTCGAAGGGTCCTATAATTCACCCCTCCACTTT
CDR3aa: CASSHLGQVEGSYNSPLHF

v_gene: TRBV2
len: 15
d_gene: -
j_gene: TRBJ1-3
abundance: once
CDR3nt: TGTGCCAGCAGTCCTGACTCCTCCTCTGGAAACACCATATATTTT
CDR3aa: CASSPDSSSGNTIYF

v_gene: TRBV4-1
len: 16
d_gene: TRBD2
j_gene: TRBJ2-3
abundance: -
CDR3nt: TGCGCCAGCAGCCAACCTAGCGGGGGGGCTTCAGATACGCAGTATTTT
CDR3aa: CASSQPSGGASDTQYF

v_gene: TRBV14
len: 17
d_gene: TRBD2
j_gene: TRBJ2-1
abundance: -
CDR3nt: TGTGCCAGCAGCCATCGGCTAGCGGGAGTGGGGGACAATGAGCAGTTCTTC
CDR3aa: CASSHRLAGVGDNEQFF

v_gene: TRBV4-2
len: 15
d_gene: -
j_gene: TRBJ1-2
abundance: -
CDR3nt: TGTGCCAGCAGCCAAGACCAGACAGCGGACTATGGCTACACCTTC
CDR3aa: CASSQDQTADYGYTF

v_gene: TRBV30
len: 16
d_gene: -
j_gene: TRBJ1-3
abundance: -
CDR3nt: TGTGCCTGGACCCCATTCGCGACGAGCTCTGGAAACACCATATATTTT
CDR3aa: CAWTPFATSSGNTIYF

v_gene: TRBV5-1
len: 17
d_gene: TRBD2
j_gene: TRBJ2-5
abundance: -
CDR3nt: TGCGCCAGCAGCTTGGGTCTAGCGGGCTCCTTAAGTGAGACCCAGTACTTC
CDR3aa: CASSLGLAGSLSETQYF

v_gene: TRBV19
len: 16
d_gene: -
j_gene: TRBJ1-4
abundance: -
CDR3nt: TGTGCCAGTAGTGCATCCACAGGTTGGGGTAATGAAAAACTGTTTTTT
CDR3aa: CASSASTGWGNEKLFF

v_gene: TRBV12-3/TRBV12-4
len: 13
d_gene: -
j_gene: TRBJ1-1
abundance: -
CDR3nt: TGTGCCAGCAGTTTGGGTTCCAACACTGAAGCTTTCTTT
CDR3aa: CASSLGSNTEAFF

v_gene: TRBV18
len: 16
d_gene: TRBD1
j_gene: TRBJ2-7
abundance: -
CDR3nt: TGTGCCAGCTCACCGCTCGGGGGGACAGGGGACTACGAGCAGTACTTC
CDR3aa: CASSPLGGTGDYEQYF

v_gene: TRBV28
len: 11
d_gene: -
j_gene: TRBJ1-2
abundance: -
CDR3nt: TGTGCCACCCGACAGCTTAGAGGCTACACCTTC
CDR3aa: CATRQLRGYTF

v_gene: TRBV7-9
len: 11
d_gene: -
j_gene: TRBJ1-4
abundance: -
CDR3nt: TGTGCCGGGTGGGGGAACGAAAAACTGTTTTTT
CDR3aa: CAGWGNEKLFF

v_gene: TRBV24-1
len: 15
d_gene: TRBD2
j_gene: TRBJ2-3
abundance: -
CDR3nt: TGTGCCACCAGCGACCAGCGGGAGTCGACAGATACGCAGTATTTT
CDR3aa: CATSDQRESTDTQYF

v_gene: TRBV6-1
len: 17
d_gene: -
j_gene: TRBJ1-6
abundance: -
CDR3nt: TGTGCCAGCAGTGCCCTCTCTGGGGTTGGATTGGGTTCACCCCTCCACTTT
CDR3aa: CASSALSGVGLGSPLHF

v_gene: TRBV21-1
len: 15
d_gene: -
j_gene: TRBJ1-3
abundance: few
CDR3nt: TGTGCCAGCCTAGGGGTAGGGGATACTGGAAACACCATATATTTT
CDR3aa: CASLGVGDTGNTIYF

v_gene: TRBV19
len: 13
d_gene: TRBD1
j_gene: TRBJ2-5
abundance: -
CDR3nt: TGTGCCAGTAGCGACAGGGGGGGAGAGACCCAGTACTTC
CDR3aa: CASSDRGGETQYF

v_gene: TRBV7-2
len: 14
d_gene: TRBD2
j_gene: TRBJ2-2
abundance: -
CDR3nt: TGTGCCAGCAGCTCAGGGACTAGCCCCGGGGAGCTGTTTTTT
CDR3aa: CASSSGTSPGELFF

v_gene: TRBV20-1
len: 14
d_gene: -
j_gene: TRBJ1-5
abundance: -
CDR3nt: TGCAGTGCTAGTTATCCGGGAAGCAATCAGCCCCAGCATTTT
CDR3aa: CSASYPGSNQPQHF

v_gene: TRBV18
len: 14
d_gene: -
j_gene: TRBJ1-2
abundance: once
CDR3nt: TGTGCCAGCTCACCACCGGTTATTTCTTATGGCTACACCTTC
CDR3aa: CASSPPVISYGYTF

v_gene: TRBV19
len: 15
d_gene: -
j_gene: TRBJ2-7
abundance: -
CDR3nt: TGTGCCAGTAGCGTGTACGGAGGAGAGCTTTACGAGCAGTACTTC
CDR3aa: CASSVYGGELYEQYF

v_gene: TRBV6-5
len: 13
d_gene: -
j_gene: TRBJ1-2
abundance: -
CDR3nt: TGTGCCACAAGAAGAAGCGGAAACTATGGCTACACCTTC
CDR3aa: CATRRSGNYGYTF

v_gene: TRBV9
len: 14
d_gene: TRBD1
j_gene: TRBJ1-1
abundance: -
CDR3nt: TGTGCCAGCACCAGGGGGGGCGAGAACACTGAAGCTTTCTTT
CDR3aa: CASTRGGENTEAFF

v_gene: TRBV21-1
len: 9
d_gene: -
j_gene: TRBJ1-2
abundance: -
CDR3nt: TGTGCCAGCACGCTACAAGAGACCTTC
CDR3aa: CASTLQETF

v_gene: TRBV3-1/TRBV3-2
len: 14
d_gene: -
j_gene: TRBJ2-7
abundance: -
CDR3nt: TGTGCCAGCGTGGGGACATCAGCCTCCTACGAGCAGTACTTC
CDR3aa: CASVGTSASYEQYF

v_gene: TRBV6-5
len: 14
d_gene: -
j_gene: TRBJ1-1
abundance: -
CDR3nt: TGTGCCAGCACCGAACCCAGGGCGAGGACTGAAGCTTTCTTT
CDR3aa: CASTEPRARTEAFF

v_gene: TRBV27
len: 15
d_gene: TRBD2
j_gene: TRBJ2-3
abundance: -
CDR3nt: TGTGCCAGCAGGGCCGGGACTAACACCCTAGATACGCAGTATTTT
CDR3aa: CASRAGTNTLDTQYF

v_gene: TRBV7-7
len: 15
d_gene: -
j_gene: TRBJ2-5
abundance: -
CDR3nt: TGTGCCAGCAGCTTAAGTCAGCGGCAAGGTGGGACCCAGTACTTC
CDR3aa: CASSLSQRQGGTQYF

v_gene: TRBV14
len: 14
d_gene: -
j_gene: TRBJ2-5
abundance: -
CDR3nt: TGTGCCAGCAGCCAAGGTCTCAGGGCCGAGACCCAGTACTTC
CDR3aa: CASSQGLRAETQYF

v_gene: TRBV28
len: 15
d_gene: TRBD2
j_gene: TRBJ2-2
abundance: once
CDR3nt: TGTGCCGCGCCCGGGCCTAGCGGGAGTGATGGGGAGCTGTTTTTT
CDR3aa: CAAPGPSGSDGELFF

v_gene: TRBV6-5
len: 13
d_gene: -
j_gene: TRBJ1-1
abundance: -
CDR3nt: TGTGCCAGCAGCGCGGAGGGTAGGGGGTTGTCTTTCTTT
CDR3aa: CASSAEGRGLSFF

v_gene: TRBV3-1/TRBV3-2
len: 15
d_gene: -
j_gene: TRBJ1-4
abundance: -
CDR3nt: TGTGCCAGCAGCCAACTGCCCCAACCTACTGAAAAACTGTTTTTT
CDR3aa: CASSQLPQPTEKLFF

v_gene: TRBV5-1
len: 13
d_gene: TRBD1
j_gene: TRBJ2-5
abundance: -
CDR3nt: TGCGCCAGCAGCTTGGCAGGGGGCGAGACCCAGTACTTC
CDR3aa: CASSLAGGETQYF

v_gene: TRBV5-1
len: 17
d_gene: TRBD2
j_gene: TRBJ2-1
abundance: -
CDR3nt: TGCGCCAGCAGCTTGGGGGGTAGCGGGAGGCTAATGTATGAGCAGTTCTTC
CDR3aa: CASSLGGSGRLMYEQFF

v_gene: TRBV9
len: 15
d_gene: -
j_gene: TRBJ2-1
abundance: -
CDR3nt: TGTGCCAGCAGCGTAGCGGGTAGAGCCTACAATGAGCAGTTCTTC
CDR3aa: CASSVAGRAYNEQFF

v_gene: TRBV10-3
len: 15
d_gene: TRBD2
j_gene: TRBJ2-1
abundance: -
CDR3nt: TGTGCCATCTTAGCGGGAGAGGGGCAGGGGAATGAGCAGTTCTTC
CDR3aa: CAILAGEGQGNEQFF

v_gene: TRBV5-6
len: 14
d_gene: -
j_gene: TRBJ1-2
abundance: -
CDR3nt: TGTGCCAGCAGCTCGATAGGTGGGAACTATGGCTACACCTTC
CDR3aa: CASSSIGGNYGYTF

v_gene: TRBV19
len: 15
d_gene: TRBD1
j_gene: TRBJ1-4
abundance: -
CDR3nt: TGTGCCAGTACCACCTCCGGGACAGGGGGGATACAACTGTTTTTT
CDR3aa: CASTTSGTGGIQLFF

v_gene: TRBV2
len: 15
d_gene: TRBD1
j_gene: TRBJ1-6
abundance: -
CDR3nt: TGTGCCAGCATTTTGTCGGGACAGGGAAATTCACCCCTCCACTTT
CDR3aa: CASILSGQGNSPLHF

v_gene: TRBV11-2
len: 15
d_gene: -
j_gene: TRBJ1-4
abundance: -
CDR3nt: TGTGCCAGCAGCTTAGAAACCGCTGAGGGGGAAAAACTGTTTTTT
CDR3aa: CASSLETAEGEKLFF

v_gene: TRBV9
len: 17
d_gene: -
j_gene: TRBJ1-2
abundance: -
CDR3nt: TGTGCCAGCAGCGGGGCAGGTGGGGGGCGTTTTGTTGATGGCTACACCTTC
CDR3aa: CASSGAGGGRFVDGYTF

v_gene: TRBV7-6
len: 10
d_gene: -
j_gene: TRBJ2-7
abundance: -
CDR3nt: TGTGCCAGCAGCGCAACCGGGACGGTTTTC
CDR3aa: CASSATGTVF

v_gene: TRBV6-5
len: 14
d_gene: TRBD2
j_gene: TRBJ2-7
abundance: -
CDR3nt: TGTGCCAGCGGCCGGGGGGGATCGTCCTACGAGCAGTACTTC
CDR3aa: CASGRGGSSYEQYF

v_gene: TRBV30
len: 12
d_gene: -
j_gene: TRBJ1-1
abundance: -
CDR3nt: TGTGCCTGGAGTGTACAAGAACTCAAAGCTTTCTTT
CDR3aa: CAWSVQELKAFF

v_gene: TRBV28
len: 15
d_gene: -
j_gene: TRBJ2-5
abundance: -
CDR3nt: TGTGCCAGCAGTAGAATGGAGGATACCCAAGAGACCCAGTACTTC
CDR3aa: CASSRMEDTQETQYF

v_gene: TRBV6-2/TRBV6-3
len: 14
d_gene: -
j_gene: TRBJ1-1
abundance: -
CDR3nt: TGTGCCAGCAGTTTTGGCAGCCTGGGCACTGAAGCTTTCTTT
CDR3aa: CASSFGSLGTEAFF

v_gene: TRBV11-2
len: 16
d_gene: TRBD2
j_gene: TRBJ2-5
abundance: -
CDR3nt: TGTGCCAGCAGCGCCACGGGACTAGCGGGAGATGAGACCCAGTACTTC
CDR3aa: CASSATGLAGDETQYF

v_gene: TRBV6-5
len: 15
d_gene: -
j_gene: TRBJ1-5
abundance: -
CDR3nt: TGTGCCAGCAGCCGCCTGACGGGGGCTAATCAGCCCCAGCATTTT
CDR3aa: CASSRLTGANQPQHF

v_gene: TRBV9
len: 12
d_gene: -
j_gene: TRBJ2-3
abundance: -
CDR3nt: TGTGCCAGCAGCTCACCCGGGACTACGCAGTATTTT
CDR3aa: CASSSPGTTQYF

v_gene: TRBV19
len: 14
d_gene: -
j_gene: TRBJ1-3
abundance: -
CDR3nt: TGTGCCAGTATCCGGGACCTCTCTGGAAACACCATATATTTT
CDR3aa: CASIRDLSGNTIYF

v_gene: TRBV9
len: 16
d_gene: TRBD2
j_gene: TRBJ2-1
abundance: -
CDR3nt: TGTGCCAGCAGAGGTAGGGGGACTAGCGGCCACAATGAGCAGTTCTTC
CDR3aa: CASRGRGTSGHNEQFF

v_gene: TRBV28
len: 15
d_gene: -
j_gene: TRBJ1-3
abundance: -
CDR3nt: TGTGCCAGCAGTTTATCGTCGGGAGGCCAAAACACCATATATTTT
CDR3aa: CASSLSSGGQNTIYF

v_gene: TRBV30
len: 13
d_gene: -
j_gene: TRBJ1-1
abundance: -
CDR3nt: TGTGCCTGGAGTCGCGGACAGAACACTGAAGCTTTCTTT
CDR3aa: CAWSRGQNTEAFF

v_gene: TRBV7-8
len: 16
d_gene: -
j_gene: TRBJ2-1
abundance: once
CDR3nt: TGTGCCAGCAGCTTAGAGCCTACTACAATCGCTTTTGAGCAGTTCTTC
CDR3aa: CASSLEPTTIAFEQFF

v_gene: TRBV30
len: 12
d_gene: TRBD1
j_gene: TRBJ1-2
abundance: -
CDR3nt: TGTGCCTGGTCGACAGGGGGCCATGGCTACACCTTC
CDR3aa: CAWSTGGHGYTF

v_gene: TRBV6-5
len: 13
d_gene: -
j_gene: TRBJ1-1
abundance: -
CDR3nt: TGTGCCAGCTCCGCAGGGCCCGGCTCTGAAGCTTTCTTT
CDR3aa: CASSAGPGSEAFF

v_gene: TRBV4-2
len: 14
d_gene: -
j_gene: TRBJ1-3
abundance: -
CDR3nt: TGTGCCAGCAGCCAAGGATTGTTGGGAAACACCATATATTTT
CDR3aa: CASSQGLLGNTIYF

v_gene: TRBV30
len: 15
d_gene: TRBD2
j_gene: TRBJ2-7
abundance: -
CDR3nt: TGTGCCTGGAGCGAGTCGCCTCTAGCGGACTACGAGCAGTACTTC
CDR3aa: CAWSESPLADYEQYF